The entry below describes one T cell receptor beta chain. Its antigen remains unidentified. This specimen comes from a study of blood T cells in healthy people across ages. Findings and caveats of the study: More naive CD4+ cells and higher diversity marked long-lived donors relative to aged donors. A strong correlation was found between TCR beta diversity and the percentage of naive T cells. Unknown CMV status may confound age-related changes in expanded clones.

The authors ran a second PCR of about 7 to 11 cycles using a sample-barcoded 5' primer and a J-beta primer mix. Each of the cDNA molecules was tagged by a template-switch adaptor with 12 random nucleotides. TCRdb re-derived calls from the 5' RACE reads in MiXCR, one entry per CDR3 protein. This table holds about 1.1 million distinct CDR3 sequences, roughly two fifths found once. V shed 6 bases and J shed 3 bases, with 8 bases lying between them. The CDR3 contains 13 residues. The clonotype originates from a man younger than 35 in good health. V gene TRBV12-3 or TRBV12-4 combines with J gene TRBJ1-4; D remains ambiguous. Sequenced input: blood. This chain's CDR3 is CASSYGANEKLFF. CDR3 DNA: TGTGCCAGCAGCTATGGAGCTAATGAAAAACTGTTTTTT.